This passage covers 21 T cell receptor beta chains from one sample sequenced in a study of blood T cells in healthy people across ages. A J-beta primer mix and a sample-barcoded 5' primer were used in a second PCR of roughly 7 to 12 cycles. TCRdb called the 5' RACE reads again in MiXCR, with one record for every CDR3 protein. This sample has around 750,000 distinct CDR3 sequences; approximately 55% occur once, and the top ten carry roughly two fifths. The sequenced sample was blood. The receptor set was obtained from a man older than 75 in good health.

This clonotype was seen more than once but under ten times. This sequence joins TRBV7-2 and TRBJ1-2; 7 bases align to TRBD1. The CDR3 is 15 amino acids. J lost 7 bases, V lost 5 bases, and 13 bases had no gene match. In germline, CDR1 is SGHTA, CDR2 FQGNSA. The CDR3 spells CASSTRQGKQGGYTF. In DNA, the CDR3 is TGTGCCAGCAGCACCCGACAGGGAAAACAGGGTGGCTACACCTTC.

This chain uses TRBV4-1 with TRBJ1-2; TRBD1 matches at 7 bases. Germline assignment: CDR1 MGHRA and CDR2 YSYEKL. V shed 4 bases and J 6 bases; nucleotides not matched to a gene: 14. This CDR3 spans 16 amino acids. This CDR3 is CASSLPGRGPRNGYTF. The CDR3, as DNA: TGCGCCAGCAGCCTCCCGGGGAGGGGGCCCCGAAATGGCTACACCTTC.

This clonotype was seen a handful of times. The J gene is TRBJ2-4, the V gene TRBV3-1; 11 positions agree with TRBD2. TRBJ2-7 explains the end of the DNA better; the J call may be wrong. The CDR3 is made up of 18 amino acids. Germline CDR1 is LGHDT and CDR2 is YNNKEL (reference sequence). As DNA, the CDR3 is TGTGCCAGCAGCGACATAGCGGGGGGGTGGCGGGGGATCTACGAGCAGTACTTC. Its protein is CASSDIAGGWRGIYEQYF.

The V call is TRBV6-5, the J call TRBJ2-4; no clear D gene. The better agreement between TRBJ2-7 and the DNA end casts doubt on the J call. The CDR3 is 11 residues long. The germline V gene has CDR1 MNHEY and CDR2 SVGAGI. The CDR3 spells CASRALYEQYF. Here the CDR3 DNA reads TGTGCCAGCAGAGCCTTATACGAGCAGTACTTC.

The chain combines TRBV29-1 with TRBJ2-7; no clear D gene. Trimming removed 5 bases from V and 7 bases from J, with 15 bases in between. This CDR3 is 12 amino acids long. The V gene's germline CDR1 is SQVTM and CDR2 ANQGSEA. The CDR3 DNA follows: TGCAGCGTTCCGAGTAGTGGGATTGAGCAGTACTTC. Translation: CSVPSSGIEQYF.

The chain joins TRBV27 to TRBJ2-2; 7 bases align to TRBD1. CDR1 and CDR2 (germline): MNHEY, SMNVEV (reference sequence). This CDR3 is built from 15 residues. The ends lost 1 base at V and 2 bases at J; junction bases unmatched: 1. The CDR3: CASSLLGGNTGELFF. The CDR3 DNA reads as TGTGCCAGCAGTTTATTAGGGGGCAACACCGGGGAGCTGTTTTTT.

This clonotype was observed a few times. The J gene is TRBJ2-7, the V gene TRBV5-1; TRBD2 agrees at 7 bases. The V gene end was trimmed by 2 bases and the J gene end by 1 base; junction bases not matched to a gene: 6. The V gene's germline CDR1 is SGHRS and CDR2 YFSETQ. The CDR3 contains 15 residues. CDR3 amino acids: CASSFVVAGSYEQYF. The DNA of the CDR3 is TGCGCCAGCAGCTTCGTCGTAGCGGGTTCCTACGAGCAGTACTTC.

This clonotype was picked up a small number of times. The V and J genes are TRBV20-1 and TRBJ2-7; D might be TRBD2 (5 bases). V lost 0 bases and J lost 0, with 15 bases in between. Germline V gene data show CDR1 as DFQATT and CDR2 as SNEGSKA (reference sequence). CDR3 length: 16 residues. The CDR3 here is CSARDDAGLPSYEQYF. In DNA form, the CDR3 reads TGCAGTGCTAGAGATGACGCGGGCCTCCCCTCCTACGAGCAGTACTTC.

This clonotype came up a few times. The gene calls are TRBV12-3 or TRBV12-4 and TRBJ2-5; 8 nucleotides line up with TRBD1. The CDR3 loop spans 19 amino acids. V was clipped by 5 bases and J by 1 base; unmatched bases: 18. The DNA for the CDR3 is TGTGCCAGCAGTACTGGCCAGGGGGCTTCGTTGGGACCCCAAGAGACCCAGTACTTC. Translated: CASSTGQGASLGPQETQYF.

The CDR3 DNA reads as TGTGCCAGCCTGACAACCGAGCAGTACTTC. This gives the protein CASLTTEQYF. The chain carries TRBV21-1 and TRBJ2-5. The DNA end favors TRBJ2-7, so the J call may be wrong. TRBV21-1 is tagged as a pseudogene. CDR3 length: 10 amino acids.

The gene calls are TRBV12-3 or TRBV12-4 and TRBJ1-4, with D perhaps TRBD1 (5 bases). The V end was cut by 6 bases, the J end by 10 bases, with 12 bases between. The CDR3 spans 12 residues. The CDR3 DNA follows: TGTGCCAGCAGCACCGGGGGTGGAAAACTGTTTTTT. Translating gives CASSTGGGKLFF.

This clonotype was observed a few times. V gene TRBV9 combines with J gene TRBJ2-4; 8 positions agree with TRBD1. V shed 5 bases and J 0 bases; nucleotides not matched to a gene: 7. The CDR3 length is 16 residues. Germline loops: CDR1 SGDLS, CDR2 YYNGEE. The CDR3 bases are TGTGCCAGCAGTGGGACAGGACCCCTAGCCAAAAACATTCAGTACTTC. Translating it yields CASSGTGPLAKNIQYF. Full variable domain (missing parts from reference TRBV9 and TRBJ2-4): DSGVTQTPKHLITATGQRVTLRCSPRSGDLSVYWYQQSLDQGLQFLIQYYNGEERAKGNILERFSAQQFPDLHSELNLSSLELGDSALYFCASSGTGPLAKNIQYFGAGTRLSVL.

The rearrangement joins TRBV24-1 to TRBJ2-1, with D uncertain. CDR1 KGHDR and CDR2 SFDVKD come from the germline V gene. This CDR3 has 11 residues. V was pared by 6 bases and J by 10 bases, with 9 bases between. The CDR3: CATSRGGEQFF. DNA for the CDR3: TGTGCCACCAGTCGTGGCGGCGAGCAGTTCTTC.

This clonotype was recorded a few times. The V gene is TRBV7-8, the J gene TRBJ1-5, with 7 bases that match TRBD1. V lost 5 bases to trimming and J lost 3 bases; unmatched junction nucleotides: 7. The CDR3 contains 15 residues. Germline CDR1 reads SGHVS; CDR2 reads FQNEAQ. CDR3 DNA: TGTGCCAGCAGCCTTACAGGGGCGGTCAATCAGCCCCAGCATTTT. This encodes CASSLTGAVNQPQHF. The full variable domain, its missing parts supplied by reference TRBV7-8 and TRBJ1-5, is GAGVSQSPRYKVAKRGQDVALRCDPISGHVSLFWYQQALGQGPEFLTYFQNEAQLDKSGLPSDRFFAERPEGSVSTLKIQRTQQEDSAVYLCASSLTGAVNQPQHFGDGTRLSIL.

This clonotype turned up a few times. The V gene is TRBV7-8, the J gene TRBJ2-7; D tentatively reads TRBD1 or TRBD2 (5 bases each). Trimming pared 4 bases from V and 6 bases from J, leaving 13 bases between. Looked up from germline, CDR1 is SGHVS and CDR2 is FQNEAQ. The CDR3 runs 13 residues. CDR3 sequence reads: CASSSGIGGEQYF. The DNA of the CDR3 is TGTGCCAGCAGCTCCGGGATTGGGGGCGAGCAGTACTTC.

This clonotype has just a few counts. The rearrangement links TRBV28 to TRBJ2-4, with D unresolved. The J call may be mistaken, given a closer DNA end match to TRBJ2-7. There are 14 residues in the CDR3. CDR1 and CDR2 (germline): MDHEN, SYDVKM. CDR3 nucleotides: TGTGCCAGCAGTTTATTCCAGTTAGCCTACGAGCAGTACTTC. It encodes CASSLFQLAYEQYF.

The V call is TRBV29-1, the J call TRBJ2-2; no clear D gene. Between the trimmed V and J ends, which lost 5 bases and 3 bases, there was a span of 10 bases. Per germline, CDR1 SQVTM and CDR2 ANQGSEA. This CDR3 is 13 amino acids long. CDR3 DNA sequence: TGCAGCGTTCTCGGACGCTACACCGGGGAGCTGTTTTTT. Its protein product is CSVLGRYTGELFF.

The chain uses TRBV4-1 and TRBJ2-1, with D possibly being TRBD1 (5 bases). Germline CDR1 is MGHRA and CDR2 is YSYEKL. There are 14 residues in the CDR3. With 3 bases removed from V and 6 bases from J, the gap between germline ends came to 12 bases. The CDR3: CASSHQGRTNEQFF. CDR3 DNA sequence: TGCGCCAGCAGCCACCAGGGCCGAACCAATGAGCAGTTCTTC.

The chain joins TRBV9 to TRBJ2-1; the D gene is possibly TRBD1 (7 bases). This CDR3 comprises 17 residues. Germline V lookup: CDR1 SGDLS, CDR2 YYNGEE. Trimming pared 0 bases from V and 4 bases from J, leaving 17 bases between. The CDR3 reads CASSVGWRGRSYNEQFF. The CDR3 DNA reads TGTGCCAGCAGCGTAGGGTGGAGGGGGCGGTCTTACAATGAGCAGTTCTTC.

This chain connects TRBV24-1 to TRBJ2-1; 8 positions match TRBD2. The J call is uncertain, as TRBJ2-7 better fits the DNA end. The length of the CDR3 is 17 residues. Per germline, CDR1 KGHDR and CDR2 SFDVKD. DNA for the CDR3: TGTGCCACCAGTGATTTGAGAACCGGGACTAGGTACAATGAGCAGTACTTC. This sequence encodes CATSDLRTGTRYNEQYF.

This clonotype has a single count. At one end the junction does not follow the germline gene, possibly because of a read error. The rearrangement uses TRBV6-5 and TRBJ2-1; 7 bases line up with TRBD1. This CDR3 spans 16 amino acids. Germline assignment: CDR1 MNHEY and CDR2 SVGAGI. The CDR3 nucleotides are TGCGCCAGCAGGAGGCCGACAGGGCAACGGGCCAATGAGCAGTTCTTC. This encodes CASRRPTGQRANEQFF.